Reported below is one TCR beta chain. Trimming pared 1 base from V and 2 bases from J, leaving 7 bases between. The length of the CDR3 is 14 residues. Germline V gene lookup returns CDR1 SGHNT and CDR2 YENEEA. Data came from immunoSEQ multiplex PCR; TCRdb stores just in-frame clones and leaves some out. Of a few hundred thousand clones in the sample, around nine tenths were seen once. The data stem from a study of blood T cell repertoires in COVID-19. The rearrangement joins TRBV11-3 to TRBJ2-3; D possibly corresponds to TRBD2 (5 bases). This TCR derives from an older woman who had recovered from COVID-19. Sequenced: PBMCs or T cells enriched from blood (not recorded which). Written as DNA, the CDR3 is TGTGCCAGCAGCTTAGGCCTAGCCACAGATACGCAGTATTTT. Protein product: CASSLGLATDTQYF.